The 18 T cell receptor beta chains reported below all come from one sample, sequenced in a study of shared clonotypes between healthy human individuals. Produced via immunoSEQ multiplex PCR; TCRdb's table is partial and in-frame only. The data contain approximately 2.4 million clones, 95% of them singletons. Sequenced input: naive CD4+ T cells sorted from blood. Regarding subset: CD45RA+ positively selected. The origin of the receptors is a young man in good health.

The genes are TRBV25-1 and TRBJ1-2; D gene ambiguous. Trimming cost V 5 bases and J 7 bases, with 8 bases left between them. CDR1 is MGHDK, CDR2 SYGVNS, per germline. This CDR3 is 11 amino acids long. CDR3 bases: TGTGCCAGCAGTTCTGGGATTGGCTACACCTTC. Protein product: CASSSGIGYTF.

The genes are TRBV5-1 and TRBJ2-2; 11 nucleotides align to TRBD2. Germline V gene lookup returns CDR1 SGHRS and CDR2 YFSETQ. Trimming at V came to 1 base and at J to 4 bases, leaving 3 bases not matched to a gene. This CDR3 is built from 16 residues. CDR3 loop: CASSLTSGSPTGELFF. The CDR3 DNA is TGCGCCAGCAGCTTGACTAGCGGGAGTCCCACCGGGGAGCTGTTTTTT.

This chain uses TRBV7-2 with TRBJ2-7; no reliable D call. Germline V CDR1 and CDR2: SGHTA, FQGNSA. V lost 5 bases and J lost 4, with 21 bases in between. This CDR3 region has 16 residues. The CDR3: CASSPRPGAPKYEQYF. As DNA, the CDR3 is TGTGCCAGCAGCCCGCGCCCGGGCGCGCCCAAGTACGAGCAGTACTTC.

This chain joins TRBV5-6 and TRBJ1-5, with 7 nucleotides matching TRBD1. The CDR3 sequence is 14 residues long. Trimming at V came to 3 bases and at J to 1 base, leaving 1 base not matched to a gene. The V gene's germline CDR1 is SGHDT and CDR2 YYEEEE. Here the CDR3 reads CASSSGQSNQPQHF. CDR3 in DNA: TGTGCCAGCAGCTCGGGACAGAGCAATCAGCCCCAGCATTTT.

The chain combines TRBV11-3 with TRBJ2-3; D call uncertain. Germline V gives CDR1 SGHNT, CDR2 YENEEA. V shed 1 base and J shed 0 bases, with 8 bases lying between them. The CDR3 covers 15 residues. This CDR3 is CASSLGTQSTDTQYF. The CDR3 nucleotides read TGTGCCAGCAGCTTAGGGACCCAAAGCACAGATACGCAGTATTTT.

This clone was counted a single time. The J gene is TRBJ2-1, the V gene TRBV5-1, with 8 bases identical to TRBD2. Trimming removed 6 bases from V and 1 base from J; junction bases left unmatched: 6. This CDR3 has 15 amino acids. The V gene's germline CDR1 is SGHRS and CDR2 YFSETQ. This CDR3 is CASTLGTSSYNEQFF. The CDR3 DNA reads as TGCGCCAGCACCCTAGGGACTAGTTCCTACAATGAGCAGTTCTTC. Full variable domain (remainder filled in from reference TRBV5-1 and TRBJ2-1): KAGVTQTPRYLIKTRGQQVTLSCSPISGHRSVSWYQQTPGQGLQFLFEYFSETQRNKGNFPGRFSGRQFSNSRSEMNVSTLELGDSALYLCASTLGTSSYNEQFFGPGTRLTVL.

This clone was recorded only once. This chain uses TRBV6-5 with TRBJ2-4; D call uncertain. There are 15 residues in the CDR3. The germline V gene has CDR1 MNHEY and CDR2 SVGAGI. V was trimmed by 1 base and J by 7 bases, leaving 14 bases between them. The CDR3 protein is CASSYLPTGENIQYF. CDR3 nucleotides: TGTGCCAGCAGTTACTTACCGACCGGAGAGAACATTCAGTACTTC.

This sequence joins TRBV11-3 and TRBJ2-2, with D possibly being TRBD1 or TRBD2 (7 bases each). Germline CDR1 and CDR2: SGHNT and YENEEA. The length of the CDR3 is 12 residues. V shed 4 bases and J shed 10 bases, with 10 bases lying between them. The CDR3 nucleotides read TGTGCCAGCAGCTCAGGGGGGGAGGAGCTGTTTTTT. Protein: CASSSGGEELFF.

This chain connects TRBV9 to TRBJ1-3; no reliable D call. Germline values: CDR1 SGDLS, CDR2 YYNGEE. The V and J ends lost 4 bases and 4 bases respectively, with 9 bases between them. The CDR3 sequence is 13 residues long. As DNA, the CDR3 is TGTGCCAGCAGCCCCCGGCCCGGAAACACCATATATTTT. This encodes CASSPRPGNTIYF.

The table lists this clone with a few counts. J is TRBJ1-2 and V is TRBV27; D ambiguous. Trimming left V 5 bases short and J 4 bases short, with 14 bases between. This CDR3 has 14 residues. Germline V gives CDR1 MNHEY, CDR2 SMNVEV (reference sequence). The CDR3 DNA reads TGTGCCAGCAGTCCGAGTTCGGATCTCTATGGCTACACCTTC. Translating it yields CASSPSSDLYGYTF.

The chain joins TRBV30 to TRBJ1-1; D is possibly TRBD1 (5 bases). Looked up from germline, CDR1 is GTSNPN and CDR2 is SVGIG (reference sequence). The CDR3 loop spans 12 amino acids. V lost 5 bases and J lost 4, with 11 bases in between. As DNA, the CDR3 is TGTGCCTGGGCAGGGCAGGGCACTGAAGCTTTCTTT. Amino acids: CAWAGQGTEAFF.

This chain joins TRBV5-1 and TRBJ2-1; TRBD1 matches at 7 bases. This CDR3 is built from 15 residues. Looked up from germline, CDR1 is SGHRS and CDR2 is YFSETQ. V was pared by 0 bases and J by 4 bases, with 4 bases of the junction left unmatched. The CDR3 reads CASSLGGQEYNEQFF. CDR3 nucleotides: TGCGCCAGCAGCTTGGGCGGACAGGAGTACAATGAGCAGTTCTTC.

In regard to this clone: Other DNA sequences in the sample encode the same CDR3. The chain joins TRBV5-1 to TRBJ1-2; TRBD1 might be the D (6 bases). V lost 4 bases to trimming and J lost 2 bases, with 9 bases between them. The CDR3 consists of 13 residues. CDR1 and CDR2 (germline): SGHRS, YFSETQ. CDR3 amino acids: CASSRGQNYGYTF. The CDR3 DNA sequence: TGCGCCAGCAGCCGAGGACAGAACTATGGCTACACCTTC.

Remarks on this clone: This specimen includes other DNA sequences encoding the same CDR3. The V gene is TRBV19, the J gene TRBJ2-2, with D possibly TRBD2 on 6 matching bases. Trimming took 1 base from V and 6 from J, leaving 9 bases between them. The V gene's germline CDR1 is LNHDA and CDR2 SQIVND (reference sequence). CDR3 length: 14 amino acids. The CDR3 protein is CASSIGGVAGELFF. CDR3 nucleotide sequence: TGTGCCAGTAGTATAGGGGGGGTCGCCGGGGAGCTGTTTTTT. Variable domain in full (rest from reference TRBV19 and TRBJ2-2): DGGITQSPKYLFRKEGQNVTLSCEQNLNHDAMYWYRQDPGQGLRLIYYSQIVNDFQKGDIAEGYSVSREKKESFPLTVTSAQKNPTAFYLCASSIGGVAGELFFGEGSRLTVL.

The V call is TRBV28, the J call TRBJ2-5; D is perhaps TRBD2 (6 bases). CDR1 is MDHEN and CDR2 is SYDVKM in the germline V gene. Trimming took off 6 bases at V and 4 bases at J, with 12 bases between the two ends. The CDR3 contains 13 residues. This CDR3 is CASRPAGPETQYF. The CDR3 DNA reads TGTGCCAGCAGACCAGCGGGCCCAGAGACCCAGTACTTC.

Details on this clone: The sample contains more than one DNA sequence encoding this CDR3. The chain couples TRBV5-1 to TRBJ2-2, with D hard to call. The ends were cut back, 0 bases at V and 2 bases at J, with 5 bases in the middle. The CDR3 contains 14 residues. Germline CDR1 SGHRS, CDR2 YFSETQ. CDR3 sequence (DNA): TGCGCCAGCAGCTTGGGCCACAACACCGGGGAGCTGTTTTTT. Amino acid sequence: CASSLGHNTGELFF.

The CDR3 region is CASTKGTGGQYEQYF. CDR3 sequence (DNA): TGTGCCAGCACAAAAGGGACAGGGGGGCAGTACGAGCAGTACTTC. This rearrangement joins TRBV7-6 to TRBJ2-7; 11 nucleotides line up with TRBD1. Germline assignment: CDR1 SGHVS and CDR2 FNYEAQ. The CDR3 loop spans 15 amino acids. V gave up 7 bases and J gave up 4 bases; unmatched junction bases: 9.

The chain couples TRBV5-5 to TRBJ1-1; D is unresolved. Germline values: CDR1 SGHKS, CDR2 YYEKEE (reference sequence). The CDR3 is 13 amino acids. The V gene lost 1 base and the J gene lost 4 bases, with 8 bases spanning the gap. Here the CDR3 reads CASSLTAFTEAFF. The CDR3 nucleotides read TGTGCCAGCAGCTTGACAGCTTTCACTGAAGCTTTCTTT.